One and the same sample provided the 27 T cell receptor beta chains below, sequenced in a study of cytomegalovirus exposure and HLA in healthy donors. Researchers ran the PCR with 60 Vbeta and 13 Jbeta primers. Here immunoSEQ multiplex PCR was the method, and the copy in TCRdb shows in-frame clones only, minus some. The table has roughly 140,000 clones, 75% to 80% seen once. Sequenced input: PBMCs. These receptors originate from a man aged 18 to 29 in good health and CMV-seronegative.

V and J are TRBV11-3 and TRBJ2-3; D not resolved. The CDR3 sequence is 14 residues long. CDR1 and CDR2 (germline): SGHNT, YENEEA. Trimming shortened V by 1 base and J by 1 base, and 6 bases separated the two germline ends. The CDR3: CASSLGLRTDTQYF. For the CDR3, the DNA is TGTGCCAGCAGCTTAGGTCTCCGCACAGATACGCAGTATTTT.

This chain joins TRBV4-1 and TRBJ1-3, with TRBD1 identical over 8 bases. Looked up from germline, CDR1 is MGHRA and CDR2 is YSYEKL. Trimming cost V 1 base and J 0 bases; bases outside gene matches: 2. The CDR3 consists of 16 residues. For the CDR3, the DNA is TGCGCCAGCAGCCAAGGGACAGGGTACTCTGGAAACACCATATATTTT. This codes for CASSQGTGYSGNTIYF.

The rearrangement uses TRBV27 and TRBJ2-5; 7 bases line up with TRBD1. The CDR3 consists of 15 residues. After removal of 5 bases from V and 1 base from J, the junction contained 7 bases not matched to a gene. Per germline, CDR1 MNHEY and CDR2 SMNVEV (reference sequence). The CDR3 reads CASSPGQTSQETQYF. Written as DNA, the CDR3 is TGTGCCAGCAGTCCGGGACAGACCAGCCAAGAGACCCAGTACTTC.

This clone was seen just once. This chain connects TRBV5-1 to TRBJ2-3, with 9 bases aligning to TRBD2. V lost 6 bases, J lost 5 bases, and 13 bases stayed unmatched. The CDR3 sequence is 16 residues long. Germline CDR1 is SGHRS and CDR2 is YFSETQ. CDR3 coding DNA: TGCGCCAGCAACCTTGGCGGGGGGGGAGGGAGAGATACGCAGTATTTT. This encodes CASNLGGGGGRDTQYF.

V usage is TRBV6-5 and J usage is TRBJ2-3, with TRBD1 identical over 7 bases. Per germline, CDR1 MNHEY and CDR2 SVGAGI. The trim removed 5 bases at V and 3 bases at J, leaving 2 bases unmatched. The CDR3 extends over 13 amino acids. The CDR3: CASSQTGTDTQYF. DNA of the CDR3: TGTGCCAGCAGTCAGACAGGGACAGATACGCAGTATTTT.

The chain has TRBV19 and TRBJ1-1; no definite D call. V lost 3 bases to trimming and J lost 1 base, with 9 bases between them. The V gene's germline CDR1 is LNHDA and CDR2 SQIVND (reference sequence). The CDR3 length is 14 residues. CDR3 sequence reads: CASSIYSGNTEAFF. CDR3 DNA sequence: TGTGCCAGTAGTATTTATTCGGGGAACACTGAAGCTTTCTTT.

The rearrangement uses TRBV9 and TRBJ2-1, with TRBD2 identical over 15 bases. CDR3 size: 16 residues. V shed 6 bases, J shed 8 bases, and the junction held 9 bases outside the gene matches. Germline V gene lookup returns CDR1 SGDLS and CDR2 YYNGEE. CDR3 sequence reads: CASNDPGLAGGHEQFF. In DNA, the CDR3 is TGTGCCAGCAACGACCCGGGACTAGCGGGAGGTCATGAGCAGTTCTTC.

This clone was detected only a few times. The gene calls are TRBV9 and TRBJ2-2, with 7 positions matching TRBD1. J was trimmed by 7 bases and V by 0 bases; bases with no gene match: 3. The CDR3 contains 14 residues. Per the germline V gene, CDR1 is SGDLS and CDR2 is YYNGEE. In DNA form, the CDR3 reads TGTGCCAGCAGCGTAGCGGGACAGAACGGGGAGCTGTTTTTT. It specifies CASSVAGQNGELFF.

The chain recombines TRBV19 with TRBJ2-7; D gene uncertain. This CDR3 spans 13 amino acids. Trimming removed 5 bases at V and 3 bases at J, with 11 bases between. Germline CDR1 and CDR2: LNHDA and SQIVND (reference sequence). This CDR3 is CASSLGQNYEQYF. CDR3 DNA sequence: TGTGCCAGTAGTCTAGGGCAGAACTACGAGCAGTACTTC.

The rearrangement links TRBV19 to TRBJ1-2; D is perhaps TRBD1 (5 bases). V was shortened by 5 bases and J by 0 bases, with 16 bases between the two germline ends. Germline V CDR1 and CDR2: LNHDA, SQIVND (reference sequence). The CDR3 runs 16 residues. Written as DNA, the CDR3 is TGTGCCAGTAGTCCCCGGCAGGGCCGAGCTAACTATGGCTACACCTTC. Its protein is CASSPRQGRANYGYTF. Full variable domain (missing parts from reference TRBV19 and TRBJ1-2): DGGITQSPKYLFRKEGQNVTLSCEQNLNHDAMYWYRQDPGQGLRLIYYSQIVNDFQKGDIAEGYSVSREKKESFPLTVTSAQKNPTAFYLCASSPRQGRANYGYTFGSGTRLTVV.

The chain carries TRBV15 and TRBJ1-4; 9 bases are shared with TRBD1. Germline V gene sequence: CDR1 LNHNV, CDR2 YYDKDF (reference sequence). CDR3 length: 15 amino acids. With 0 bases clipped from V and 8 bases from J, the junction kept 4 bases outside the gene matches. The CDR3 loop is CATSRDGTGREKLFF. As DNA, the CDR3 is TGTGCCACCAGCAGAGACGGGACAGGGAGAGAAAAACTGTTTTTT.

This clone has just one count. J is TRBJ2-2 and V is TRBV7-9, with a tentative D call TRBD1 (6 bases). The CDR3 runs 14 residues. Trimming took 4 bases from V and 13 from J, leaving 19 bases between them. Germline V CDR1 and CDR2: SEHNR, FQNEAQ (reference sequence). The CDR3 loop is CASSWGLGEQGLFF. The CDR3 bases are TGTGCCAGCAGCTGGGGTCTCGGGGAACAGGGGCTGTTTTTT.

The genes are TRBV27 and TRBJ2-5, with TRBD2 matching over 10 bases. The CDR3 extends over 14 amino acids. The trim removed 3 bases at V and 8 bases at J, leaving 6 bases unmatched. Germline CDR1 MNHEY, CDR2 SMNVEV (reference sequence). CDR3: CASSFTTSGLTQYF. CDR3 DNA: TGTGCCAGCAGTTTCACGACTAGCGGGCTAACCCAGTACTTC.

This clone was seen more than once but under ten times. V is TRBV6-1 and J is TRBJ1-3; 7 bases fit TRBD1. J gave up 3 bases and V 5 bases, and 4 bases lay outside the gene matches. The CDR3 extends over 14 amino acids. Germline V lookup: CDR1 MNHNS, CDR2 SASEGT. CDR3 bases: TGTGCCAGCAGTACAGGGGTCGGTGGAAACACCATATATTTT. It specifies CASSTGVGGNTIYF.

The sample holds a few counts of this clone. The chain has TRBV7-3 and TRBJ2-5; weak D call: TRBD1 (5 bases). Deletions cut 5 bases from V and 1 base from J, with 8 bases between. Germline V gene sequence: CDR1 SGHTA, CDR2 FQGTGA. CDR3 length: 13 amino acids. The CDR3 protein is CASSQTAQETQYF. The CDR3, as DNA: TGTGCCAGCAGCCAGACAGCCCAAGAGACCCAGTACTTC.

This chain connects TRBV7-9 to TRBJ2-2; a possible D gene is TRBD2 (5 bases). The CDR3 extends over 11 amino acids. V lost 11 bases and J 3 bases, leaving 7 bases between the germline ends. Germline lookup yields CDR1 SEHNR and CDR2 FQNEAQ (reference sequence). For the CDR3, the DNA is TGTGCCGGGCGGGACACCGGGGAGCTGTTTTTT. Translated, it gives CAGRDTGELFF.

The V gene is TRBV7-2, the J gene TRBJ2-4; TRBD2 matches 7 bases. V dropped 0 bases and J dropped 1; count of bases not matched to a gene: 0. This CDR3 has 15 amino acids. Germline loops: CDR1 SGHTA, CDR2 FQGNSA. CDR3 in DNA: TGTGCCAGCAGCTTAGCGCGGGGGGCCAAAAACATTCAGTACTTC. Its translation is CASSLARGAKNIQYF.

The gene calls are TRBV18 and TRBJ2-7; TRBD1 aligns across 10 bases. Germline CDR1 and CDR2: KGHSH and LQKENI. This CDR3 spans 13 amino acids. After removal of 6 bases from V and 5 bases from J, the junction contained 4 bases not matched to a gene. CDR3 amino acids: CASSRQGADEQYF. CDR3 DNA: TGTGCCAGCTCTCGACAGGGGGCGGACGAGCAGTACTTC.

V usage is TRBV28 and J usage is TRBJ1-5, with a possible D match to TRBD1 (5 bases). The V end lost 6 bases, the J end lost 2 bases, and 17 bases lay between the germline ends. Looked up from germline, CDR1 is MDHEN and CDR2 is SYDVKM. This CDR3 has 16 residues. The CDR3 coding sequence is TGTGCCAGCAGCCACCTGTGGGGGAGGGGCAATCAGCCCCAGCATTTT. It codes for CASSHLWGRGNQPQHF.

V gene TRBV14 combines with J gene TRBJ2-3, with 9 bases aligning to TRBD2. CDR3 size: 19 residues. The germline CDR1 and CDR2 sequences are SGHDN and FVKESK. The J segment lost 0 bases and the V segment lost 3 bases, leaving 13 bases of the junction unmatched. In DNA form, the CDR3 reads TGTGCCAGCAGCCAGGGCCCAAGATCGCTAGCGGGGAGCACAGATACGCAGTATTTT. Amino acids: CASSQGPRSLAGSTDTQYF.

The V call is TRBV5-8, the J call TRBJ2-7; 7 positions match TRBD1. Germline trimming cut 4 bases from V and 1 base from J; bases unmatched to any gene: 5. CDR1 SGHTS and CDR2 YDEGEE come from the germline V gene. This CDR3 spans 14 amino acids. The chain's CDR3 is CASSPGQDSYEQYF. For the CDR3, the DNA is TGTGCCAGCAGCCCAGGACAGGATTCCTACGAGCAGTACTTC.

This rearrangement joins TRBV11-2 to TRBJ2-7, with TRBD2 matching 8 bases. The CDR3 extends over 17 amino acids. Per germline, CDR1 SGHAT and CDR2 FQNNGV. Trimming at V came to 4 bases and at J to 5 bases, leaving 16 bases not matched to a gene. CDR3 sequence (DNA): TGTGCCAGCAGCTCTTACCCCGCCGGGACTAGACACAACGAGCAGTACTTC. Translating it yields CASSSYPAGTRHNEQYF.

J is TRBJ1-1 and V is TRBV19, with TRBD1 identical over 8 bases. Germline CDR1 reads LNHDA; CDR2 reads SQIVND (reference sequence). The CDR3 consists of 13 residues. V lost 7 bases and J lost 4; bases outside the gene matches: 5. The CDR3 DNA reads as TGTGCCAGTACCAGGGGGCTCGTCACTGAAGCTTTCTTT. Amino acid sequence: CASTRGLVTEAFF.

The chain combines TRBV28 with TRBJ2-1, with 10 bases that match TRBD1. The J segment lost 5 bases and the V segment lost 6 bases, leaving 10 bases of the junction unmatched. Germline assignment: CDR1 MDHEN and CDR2 SYDVKM. This CDR3 is 16 amino acids long. The CDR3 spells CASSESSGTGDNEQFF. In DNA form, the CDR3 reads TGTGCCAGCAGCGAATCAAGCGGGACAGGGGACAATGAGCAGTTCTTC.

This clone appeared once. CDR3 coding DNA: TGTGCCAGCAGTTTAACAGGGAGTGCTAACTATGGCTACACCTTC. The encoded protein is CASSLTGSANYGYTF. The gene calls are TRBV27 and TRBJ1-2; maybe TRBD1 (6 bases). V lost 2 bases and J 0 bases, leaving 10 bases between the germline ends. The CDR3 is 15 residues long. Looked up from germline, CDR1 is MNHEY and CDR2 is SMNVEV (reference sequence).

The chain is built from TRBV4-2 and TRBJ2-1, with 9 bases matching TRBD2. Trimming took 1 base from V and 7 from J; bases not matched to a gene: 5. There are 15 residues in the CDR3. Per the germline V gene, CDR1 is LGHNA and CDR2 is YNFKEQ. CDR3 amino acids: CASSQVSGSRNEQFF. The DNA of the CDR3 is TGTGCCAGCAGCCAAGTTAGCGGGAGTCGGAATGAGCAGTTCTTC.

The rearrangement links TRBV14 to TRBJ2-1, with 15 bases lining up with TRBD2. The CDR3 loop spans 17 amino acids. Losses at the gene ends were 3 bases for V and 6 bases for J; bases not matched to a gene: 6. Germline CDR1 reads SGHDN; CDR2 reads FVKESK. CDR3 DNA: TGTGCCAGCAGCCACCGCGGGACTAGCGGGAGGACCAATGAGCAGTTCTTC. Translating gives CASSHRGTSGRTNEQFF. The full variable domain, with the rest looked up from reference TRBV14 and TRBJ2-1, is EAGVTQFPSHSVIEKGQTVTLRCDPISGHDNLYWYRRVMGKEIKFLLHFVKESKQDESGMPNNRFLAERTGGTYSTLKVQPAELEDSGVYFCASSHRGTSGRTNEQFFGPGTRLTVL.